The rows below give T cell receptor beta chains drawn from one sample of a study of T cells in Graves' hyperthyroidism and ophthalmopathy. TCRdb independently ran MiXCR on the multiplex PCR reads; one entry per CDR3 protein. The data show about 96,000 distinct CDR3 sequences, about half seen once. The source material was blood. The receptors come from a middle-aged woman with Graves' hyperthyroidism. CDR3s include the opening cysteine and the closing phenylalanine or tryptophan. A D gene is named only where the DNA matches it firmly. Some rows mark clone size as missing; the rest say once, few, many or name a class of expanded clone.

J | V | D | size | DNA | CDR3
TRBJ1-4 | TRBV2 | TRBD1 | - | TGTGCCAGCTCACCAGAGACAGGGGGGGAAGAAAAACTGTTTTTT | CASSPETGGEEKLFF
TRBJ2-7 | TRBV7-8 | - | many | TGTGCCAGCAGCTTAGGCGGGGGCGGGAGTCTCTACGAGCAGTACTTC | CASSLGGGGSLYEQYF
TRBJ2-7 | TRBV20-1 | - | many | TGCAGTGCTCTTTTGGGCGCGATCTCCTACGAGCAGTACTTC | CSALLGAISYEQYF
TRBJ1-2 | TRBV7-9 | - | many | TGTGCCAGCAGCCCAAGACCCGGCCAGGGCTTCTATGGCTACACCTTC | CASSPRPGQGFYGYTF
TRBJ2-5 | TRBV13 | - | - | TGTGCCAGCAGCCCCACAGGATCGCCAGGGAGGATAGAAGAGACCCAGTACTTC | CASSPTGSPGRIEETQYF
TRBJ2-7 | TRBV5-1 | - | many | TGCGCCAGCAGTTGGGAGGCGAACTCCTACGAGCAGTACTTC | CASSWEANSYEQYF
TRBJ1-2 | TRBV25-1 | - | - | TGTGCCAGCTTGTCCGGCTATGGCTACACCTTC | CASLSGYGYTF
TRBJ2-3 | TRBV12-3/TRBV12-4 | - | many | TGTGCCAGCCGAGGGTTACCGGATACGCAGTATTTT | CASRGLPDTQYF
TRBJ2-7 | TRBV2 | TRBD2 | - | TGTGCCAGCAGTGCCTGGGGGGGGACCGACGAGCAGTACTTC | CASSAWGGTDEQYF
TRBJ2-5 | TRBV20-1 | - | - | TGCAGTGCGGGGAACAGGGAAGAGACCCAGTACTTC | CSAGNREETQYF
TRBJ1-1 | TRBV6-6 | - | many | TGTGCCAGCACCCCGGTGGAGGGGATCATGAACACTGAAGCTTTCTTT | CASTPVEGIMNTEAFF
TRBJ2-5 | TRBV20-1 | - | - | TGCAGTGCCAGCAGCTTGGTAAAAAGCCAAGAGACCCAGTACTTC | CSASSLVKSQETQYF
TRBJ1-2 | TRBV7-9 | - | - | TGTGCCAGCAGCCCAGCTCTTGAGTCCTATGGCTACACCTTC | CASSPALESYGYTF
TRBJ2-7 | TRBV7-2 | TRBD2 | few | TGTGCCAGCAGCTCGGGGGGTGACCCCAGGTCCTACGAGCAGTACTTC | CASSSGGDPRSYEQYF
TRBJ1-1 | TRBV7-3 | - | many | TGTGCCAGCAGCGAGGTGAACACTGAAGCTTTCTTT | CASSEVNTEAFF
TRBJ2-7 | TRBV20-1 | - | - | TGCAGTGGGGACGGGCCCCTCCAAAACGAGCAGTACTTC | CSGDGPLQNEQYF
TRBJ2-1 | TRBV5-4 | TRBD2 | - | TGTGCCAGCAGCTCGGAACTAGCGGGAGGAGGGTCCTACAATGAGCAGTTCTTC | CASSSELAGGGSYNEQFF
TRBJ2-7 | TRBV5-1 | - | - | TGCGCCAGCAGCCAAGGGGATTCGGCCTACGAGCGGTACTTC | CASSQGDSAYERYF
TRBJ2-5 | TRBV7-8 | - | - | - | CASSIYLCSVVGTLVETQYF
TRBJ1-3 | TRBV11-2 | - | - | TGTGCCAGCAGTCTTCGAGGAACTGGAAACACCATATATTTT | CASSLRGTGNTIYF
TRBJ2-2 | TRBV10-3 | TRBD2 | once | TGTGCCATCAGTGAGTCCCCGCTAGCGGGAGCGGGCGGGGAGCTGTTTTTT | CAISESPLAGAGGELFF
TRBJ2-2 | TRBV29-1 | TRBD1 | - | TGCAGCGTTGATAGGACAGGGGGCAACACCGGGGAGCTGTTTTTT | CSVDRTGGNTGELFF
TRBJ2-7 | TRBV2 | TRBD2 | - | TGTGCCAGCAGAGCCGGGACTAGCGGCCACGAGCAGTACTTC | CASRAGTSGHEQYF
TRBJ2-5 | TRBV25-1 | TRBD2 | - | TGTGCCAGCAGTGCTGACATGGGACTAGCGGGAGGTCAAGAGACCCAGTACTTC | CASSADMGLAGGQETQYF
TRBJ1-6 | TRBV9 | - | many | TGTGCCAGCAGCCAACTAGGGGGGGCGGACTCACCCCTCCACTTT | CASSQLGGADSPLHF
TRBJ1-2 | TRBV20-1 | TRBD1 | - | TGCAGTGTTCCGGGACAGGCAAACTATGGCTACACCTTC | CSVPGQANYGYTF
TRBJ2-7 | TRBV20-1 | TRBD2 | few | TGCGGTGCTATTCCTGTGGAGCGGGAGTTCCACGAGCAGTACTTC | CGAIPVEREFHEQYF
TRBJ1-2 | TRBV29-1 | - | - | TGCAGCGTTGACGTGGGGATCGACTATGGCTACACCTTC | CSVDVGIDYGYTF
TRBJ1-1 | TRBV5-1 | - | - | TGTGCCAGCAGCTTTAAGGACGGGGTGGCTTTCTTT | CASSFKDGVAFF
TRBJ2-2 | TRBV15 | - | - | TGTGCCACCAGCAGAGACCTGCCTCGCTCGAACACCAGGGAGCTGTTTTTT | CATSRDLPRSNTRELFF
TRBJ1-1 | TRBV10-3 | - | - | TGTGCCATCAGTGACAGTCGTGCCACTGAAGCTTTCTTT | CAISDSRATEAFF
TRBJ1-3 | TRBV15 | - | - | TGTGCCACCAGTGGCAGCTCTGGAAACACCATATATTTT | CATSGSSGNTIYF
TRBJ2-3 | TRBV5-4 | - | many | TGTGCCAGCAGCTTGTTGGGAGCGGGTACGCAGTATTTT | CASSLLGAGTQYF
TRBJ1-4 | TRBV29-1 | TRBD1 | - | TGCAGCGTTGACGGGACAGCAAATGAAAAACTGTTTTTT | CSVDGTANEKLFF
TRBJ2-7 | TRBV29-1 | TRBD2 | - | TGCAGCTTTCGACTAGCGGGAGCCCACTCCTACGAGCAGTACTTC | CSFRLAGAHSYEQYF
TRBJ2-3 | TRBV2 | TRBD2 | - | TGTGCCAGCAGTACCGGACTAGCGGGTTACACAGATACGCAGTATTTT | CASSTGLAGYTDTQYF
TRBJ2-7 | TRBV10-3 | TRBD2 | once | TGTGCCATCAGTGAGCCTTTACAGGGCGTACGGGAGGGCTCCTGCGAGCAGTACTTC | CAISEPLQGVREGSCEQYF
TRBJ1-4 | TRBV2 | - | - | TGTGCCAGCAGTTTTCAGGGCTACACTGAAAAACTGTTTTTT | CASSFQGYTEKLFF
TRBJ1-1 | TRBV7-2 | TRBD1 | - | TGTGCCAGCAGCTTACTACAGGGGAGGAACACTGAAGCTTTCTTT | CASSLLQGRNTEAFF
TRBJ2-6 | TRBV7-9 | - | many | TGTGCCAGCAGCTCCAGCTCTGGGGCCAACGTCCTGACTTTC | CASSSSSGANVLTF
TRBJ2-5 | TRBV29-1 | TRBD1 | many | TGCAGCGGGTGGACAGGGAAAGAGACCCAGTACTTC | CSGWTGKETQYF
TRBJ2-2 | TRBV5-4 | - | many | TGTGCCAGCGGTTCAAGCCGGGACTACAGGGCCACCGGGGAGCTGTTTTTT | CASGSSRDYRATGELFF
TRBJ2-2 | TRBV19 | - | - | TGTGCCAGTAAACTGGAAGGCACCGGGGAGCTGTTTTTT | CASKLEGTGELFF
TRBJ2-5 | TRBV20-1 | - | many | TGCAGTGCGCGGGCAAAACAAGAGACCCAGTACTTC | CSARAKQETQYF